The rows below give T cell receptor beta chains drawn from one sample of a study of response to subunit inactivated influenza vaccine. TCRdb processed the RT-PCR reads anew with MiXCR; each CDR3 protein has one entry. The top ten clones hold around 9.9% of a sample with about 830,000 distinct CDR3 sequences, roughly 18% of them seen once. Here the sequenced sample was PBMCs from blood, taken more than 4 days after vaccination. The receptors come from a middle-aged man who received an inactivated influenza vaccine. The CDR3 runs from the conserved cysteine through the conserved F or W. Each record gives: clone size, D gene, J gene, V gene, CDR3 protein, CDR3 DNA. A D gene is named only where the DNA matches it firmly. Expanded clones are given a class, and other clones once, few, many or no size at all.

>-|-|TRBJ2-2|TRBV27
CASGPIGVQGGELFF
TGTGCCAGCGGACCCATAGGGGTACAGGGCGGGGAGCTGTTTTTT
>-|-|TRBJ2-6|TRBV7-9
CASSHNGVGANVLTF
TGTGCCAGCAGCCATAACGGGGTCGGGGCCAACGTCCTGACTTTC
>few|-|TRBJ1-6|TRBV6-5
CASSYPISGQWNSPLHF
TGTGCCAGCAGTTACCCCATTAGCGGACAGTGGAATTCACCCCTCCACTTT
>few|-|TRBJ2-3|TRBV6-4
CASSEGRHDTDTQYF
TGTGCCAGCAGTGAGGGCAGGCACGACACAGATACGCAGTATTTT
>many|TRBD2|TRBJ2-5|TRBV20-1
CSARIFGGGETQYF
TGCAGTGCTAGAATATTCGGGGGGGGAGAGACCCAGTACTTC
>many|-|TRBJ2-5|TRBV28
CASSSGETQYF
TGTGCCAGCAGTTCAGGGGAGACCCAGTACTTC
>-|-|TRBJ2-7|TRBV28
CASSITEPYEQYF
TGTGCCAGCAGTATTACAGAACCCTACGAGCAGTACTTC
>-|-|TRBJ2-7|TRBV7-9
CASSPAPVYEQYF
TGTGCCAGCAGCCCCGCCCCGGTCTACGAGCAGTACTTC
>-|-|TRBJ2-1|TRBV7-9
CASSLETNEQFF
TGTGCCAGCAGCTTAGAGACTAATGAGCAGTTCTTC
>many|-|TRBJ1-2|TRBV12-3/TRBV12-4
CASSLGGGYGYTF
TGTGCCAGCAGCTTAGGAGGGGGCTATGGCTACACCTTC
>few|TRBD2|TRBJ2-5|TRBV5-6
CASTHRERGNQETQYF
TGTGCCAGCACCCACCGGGAGCGGGGCAACCAAGAGACCCAGTACTTC
>few|-|TRBJ2-5|TRBV5-1
CASSNRQTYQETQYF
TGCGCCAGCAGCAATCGACAGACATACCAAGAGACCCAGTACTTC
>many|TRBD1|TRBJ2-1|TRBV7-2
CACGARPKWLWSTGFLAEQFF
TGTGCCTGTGGCGCCCGACCAAAATGGCTGTGGTCGACAGGGTTTCTCGCCGAGCAGTTCTTC
>many|TRBD1|TRBJ2-7|TRBV12-3/TRBV12-4
CASSLGGDRAYEQYF
TGTGCCAGCAGTCTAGGCGGGGACAGGGCGTACGAGCAGTACTTC
>-|-|TRBJ2-1|TRBV20-1
CSARVRGYNEQFF
TGCAGTGCTAGAGTTCGCGGATACAATGAGCAGTTCTTC
>-|TRBD1|TRBJ2-7|TRBV7-8
CASSARRDRGREQYF
TGTGCCAGCAGCGCCAGGCGGGACAGGGGCCGCGAGCAGTACTTC
>few|-|TRBJ1-5|TRBV7-2
CASSMRGGQLQPQHF
TGTGCCAGCAGCATGAGGGGGGGACAACTTCAGCCCCAGCATTTT
>-|-|TRBJ1-1|TRBV20-1
CSGGQALSTEAFF
TGCAGCGGGGGGCAGGCGCTCAGCACTGAAGCTTTCTTT
>few|-|TRBJ2-7|TRBV7-8
CASSLAPRGGLSEQYF
TGTGCCAGCAGCTTAGCTCCCCGCGGAGGGTTGAGCGAGCAGTACTTC
>-|TRBD2|TRBJ2-4|TRBV6-2/TRBV6-3
CASSKAGARHVDF
TGTGCCAGCAGCAAAGCGGGGGCCCGACATGTGGACTTC
>few|-|TRBJ1-2|TRBV7-2
CASSLGLGQGYGYTF
TGTGCCAGCAGCTTAGGCTTGGGGCAGGGCTATGGCTACACCTTC
>few|TRBD2|TRBJ2-5|TRBV3-1
CASSLRRAGGLQETQYF
TGTGCCAGCAGCCTCCGGCGAGCGGGGGGCCTCCAAGAGACCCAGTACTTC
>many|-|TRBJ1-2|TRBV5-6
CASSLGPSYGYTF
TGTGCCAGCAGCTTGGGACCGAGCTATGGCTACACCTTC
>-|-|TRBJ2-3|TRBV4-3
CASSQAQSDTQYF
TGCGCCAGCAGCCAAGCGCAGTCAGATACGCAGTATTTT
>-|-|TRBJ2-2|TRBV24-1
CATSDTRTLTGELFF
TGTGCCACCAGTGACACCCGAACGCTGACCGGGGAGCTGTTTTTT
>-|TRBD1|TRBJ2-7|TRBV14
CASSPSGQGLYEQYF
TGTGCCAGCAGCCCATCGGGACAGGGCCTCTACGAGCAGTACTTC
>-|-|TRBJ2-7|TRBV3-1
CASSSVHEQYF
TGTGCCAGCAGCTCCGTCCACGAGCAGTACTTC
>-|-|TRBJ2-7|TRBV28
CASSPSDSYEQYF
TGTGCCAGCAGTCCTAGCGACTCCTACGAGCAGTACTTC
>many|-|TRBJ2-1|TRBV6-5
CASSYITGSYNEQFF
TGTGCCAGCAGTTACATTACAGGGAGCTACAATGAGCAGTTCTTC
>few|-|TRBJ2-5|TRBV15
CATSRDKKTPSAF
TGTGCCACCAGCAGAGATAAGAAAACGCCCTCCGCCTTC
>few|TRBD2|TRBJ2-1|TRBV20-1
CSASPSGRADDKFF
TGCAGTGCTAGCCCTAGCGGGAGGGCCGACGATAAGTTCTTC
>few|TRBD2|TRBJ2-7|TRBV4-2
CASSPSGRDYEQYF
TGTGCCAGCAGCCCCAGCGGGAGGGACTACGAGCAGTACTTC
>-|-|TRBJ1-1|TRBV7-2
CASSLEVLMNTEAFF
TGTGCCAGCAGCTTAGAAGTTTTAATGAACACTGAAGCTTTCTTT
>-|-|TRBJ2-1|TRBV24-1
CATSDFSTGGAYNEQFF
TGTGCCACCAGTGATTTTTCGACAGGAGGGGCTTACAATGAGCAGTTCTTC
>-|-|TRBJ2-7|TRBV9
CASSVGEPYEQYF
TGTGCCAGCAGCGTAGGGGAGCCCTACGAGCAGTACTTC
>-|-|TRBJ2-1|TRBV5-1
CASSLPTGGSYNEQFF
TGCGCCAGCAGCTTGCCAACTGGGGGTTCCTACAATGAGCAGTTCTTC
>-|TRBD1|TRBJ2-3|TRBV24-1
CATSKGQMGTDTQYF
TGTGCCACCAGTAAGGGACAGATGGGGACAGATACGCAGTATTTT